The 22 T cell receptor beta chains below all came from one sample that was sequenced in a study of control samples from healthy donors and cancer patients. Libraries were prepared by immunoSEQ multiplex PCR; TCRdb keeps only in-frame clonotypes and omits some of them. Of about 140,000 clones listed, about 86% are singletons. Sequencing was performed on blood. Receptors originate from a man younger than 35 in good health.

V and J are TRBV5-6 and TRBJ2-6, with D perhaps matching TRBD2 (5 bases). CDR1 and CDR2 (germline): SGHDT, YYEEEE. The CDR3 has 16 residues. Trimming left V 0 bases short and J 2 bases short, with 9 bases between. CDR3 sequence reads: CASSLANGAGANVLTF. CDR3 coding DNA: TGTGCCAGCAGCTTGGCCAACGGGGCTGGGGCCAACGTCCTGACTTTC.

The rearrangement links TRBV19 to TRBJ1-2; D call uncertain. V lost 3 bases and J lost 6, with 20 bases in between. The length of the CDR3 is 16 residues. Germline V gives CDR1 LNHDA, CDR2 SQIVND (reference sequence). CDR3 protein: CASSINIVALGNGYTF. In DNA form, the CDR3 reads TGTGCCAGTAGTATTAATATAGTCGCCTTAGGGAATGGCTACACCTTC.

The CDR3 region is CASSLTGQGVSEKLFF. CDR3 sequence (DNA): TGCGCCAGCAGCTTGACGGGACAGGGAGTTTCAGAAAAACTGTTTTTT. The chain has TRBV5-1 and TRBJ1-4; 9 bases agree with TRBD1. V lost 1 base to trimming and J lost 8 bases; unmatched junction nucleotides: 9. This CDR3 is built from 16 residues. The V gene's germline CDR1 is SGHRS and CDR2 YFSETQ.

As to this clone: The same CDR3 also results from other DNA sequences found in this sample. This rearrangement joins TRBV18 to TRBJ1-1; a weak D match, TRBD1 (5 bases). There are 14 residues in the CDR3. Trimming pared 3 bases from V and 3 bases from J, leaving 11 bases between. The germline V gene encodes CDR1 KGHSH and CDR2 LQKENI. The CDR3 sequence: CASSPARGDTEAFF. The CDR3 DNA reads as TGTGCCAGCTCACCGGCAAGGGGTGACACTGAAGCTTTCTTT.

Written as DNA, the CDR3 is TGTGCCAGCGGCCTATACGGACAGGGTGGTGGCTACACCTTC. This sequence encodes CASGLYGQGGGYTF. The chain recombines TRBV27 with TRBJ1-2, with 8 bases fitting TRBD1. The CDR3 contains 14 residues. The ends lost 8 bases at V and 7 bases at J; junction bases unmatched: 12. Germline lookup yields CDR1 MNHEY and CDR2 SMNVEV (reference sequence).

The chain combines TRBV3-1 (or the pseudogene TRBV3-2) with TRBJ1-3, with unresolved D. CDR3 length: 14 residues. Germline V gives CDR1 LGHDT, CDR2 YNNKEL (reference sequence). V dropped 6 bases and J dropped 2 bases, with 11 bases sitting between them. The CDR3 nucleotides read TGTGCCAGCAGTCGCCGGGAGGCTGGAAACACCATATATTTT. This sequence encodes CASSRREAGNTIYF.

V usage is TRBV2 and J usage is TRBJ1-6, with unresolved D. CDR1 SNHLY and CDR2 FYNNEI come from the germline V gene. Between the trimmed V and J ends, which lost 4 bases and 4 bases, there was a span of 11 bases. The CDR3 is 15 amino acids. Here the CDR3 DNA reads TGTGCCAGCAGTGCGTACGGGGATTATAATTCACCCCTCCACTTT. Translation: CASSAYGDYNSPLHF.

The gene calls are TRBV14 and TRBJ2-2, with D possibly matching TRBD1 (5 bases). Trimming stripped 3 bases from V and 5 bases from J, with 13 bases between. This CDR3 region has 15 residues. CDR1 is SGHDN, CDR2 FVKESK, per germline. The CDR3 DNA sequence: TGTGCCAGCAGCCAGGTCCAGGGAAGGACCGGGGAGCTGTTTTTT. Amino acid sequence: CASSQVQGRTGELFF.

The chain links TRBV18 to TRBJ1-2; 8 bases agree with TRBD1. The V gene end was trimmed by 4 bases and the J gene end by 4 bases; junction bases not matched to a gene: 5. The CDR3 spans 14 residues. From germline, CDR1 is KGHSH and CDR2 LQKENI. The CDR3 nucleotides read TGTGCCAGCTCACAACAGGGGGAGAGCTATGGCTACACCTTC. Residues: CASSQQGESYGYTF. The full variable domain, rest sourced from reference TRBV18 and TRBJ1-2, is NAGVMQNPRHLVRRRGQEARLRCSPMKGHSHVYWYRQLPEEGLKFMVYLQKENIIDESGMPKERFSAEFPKEGPSILRIQQVVRGDSAAYFCASSQQGESYGYTFGSGTRLTVV.

This sequence joins TRBV10-3 and TRBJ1-2; TRBD1 matches at 9 bases. The length of the CDR3 is 13 residues. Germline CDR1 is ENHRY and CDR2 is SYGVKD. V trimming: 7 bases; J trimming: 5 bases; junction bases outside the gene matches: 5. CDR3 region: CAIKRGQGYGYTF. The CDR3 nucleotides read TGTGCCATCAAAAGGGGACAGGGTTATGGCTACACCTTC.

This rearrangement joins TRBV3-1 (or the pseudogene TRBV3-2) to TRBJ2-2; no clear D. CDR1 and CDR2 from the germline V gene are LGHDT and YNNKEL (reference sequence). This CDR3 region has 18 residues. V was trimmed by 1 base and J by 5 bases, leaving 20 bases between them. CDR3 nucleotide sequence: TGTGCCAGCAGCCAAGTGGGCATCGGACCCGACGGTACCGGGGAGCTGTTTTTT. Residues: CASSQVGIGPDGTGELFF.

The chain links TRBV28 to TRBJ2-3, with D hard to call. Looked up from germline, CDR1 is MDHEN and CDR2 is SYDVKM. The CDR3 spans 14 residues. Trimming cost V 3 bases and J 2 bases, with 9 bases left between them. CDR3 sequence: CASSLGQITDTQYF. The CDR3 region has the DNA TGTGCCAGCAGTTTGGGTCAGATCACAGATACGCAGTATTTT. Full variable domain (missing parts from reference TRBV28 and TRBJ2-3): DVKVTQSSRYLVKRTGEKVFLECVQDMDHENMFWYRQDPGLGLRLIYFSYDVKMKEKGDIPEGYSVSREKKERFSLILESASTNQTSMYLCASSLGQITDTQYFGPGTRLTVL.

The CDR3 DNA is TGTGCCAGCACCAAGGGTAGGCTCATTGGGGATCCAGATACGCAGTATTTT. This encodes CASTKGRLIGDPDTQYF. The rearrangement joins TRBV21-1 to TRBJ2-3. TRBV21-1 is listed as a pseudogene. This CDR3 has 17 amino acids.

Concerning this clone: Other DNA sequences from this sample encode an identical CDR3 as well. The chain is built from TRBV9 and TRBJ1-3, with D possibly TRBD1 on 5 matching bases. Germline-derived CDR1 and CDR2 are SGDLS and YYNGEE. The CDR3 has 14 amino acids. The V end was cut by 2 bases, the J end by 2 bases, with 8 bases between. CDR3 sequence: CASSVGRAGNTIYF. The DNA for the CDR3 is TGTGCCAGCAGCGTGGGCAGGGCTGGAAACACCATATATTTT.

On this clone: An end of the junction differs from the germline gene, which may be a read error. The V gene is TRBV29-1, the J gene TRBJ2-7, with 10 bases identical to TRBD1. The CDR3 loop spans 14 amino acids. Germline V CDR1 and CDR2: SQVTM, ANQGSEA. CDR3: CSVPGTGVSHEQYF. The DNA for the CDR3 is TGCAGCGTCCCCGGGACAGGGGTCTCCCACGAGCAGTACTTC.

This clone was recorded once. V usage is TRBV2 and J usage is TRBJ1-1, with 7 bases fitting TRBD1. Germline V gene sequence: CDR1 SNHLY, CDR2 FYNNEI. J lost 9 bases, V lost 4 bases, and 2 bases had no gene match. The CDR3 has 11 residues. CDR3 nucleotide sequence: TGTGCCAGCAGTGGGGGACAGAAAGCTTTCTTT. It yields the protein CASSGGQKAFF.

The chain has TRBV7-2 and TRBJ2-1, with 8 bases matching TRBD2. The V segment lost 4 bases and the J segment 9 bases; nucleotides outside the gene matches: 17. This CDR3 is built from 17 residues. Germline loops: CDR1 SGHTA, CDR2 FQGNSA. The CDR3 nucleotides are TGTGCCAGCAGCTCCCCCCTAGCGGGCCCCATCCTGGGTGAGCAGTTCTTC. Residues: CASSSPLAGPILGEQFF.

The V call is TRBV5-4, the J call TRBJ2-1; TRBD2 aligns across 7 bases. After removal of 4 bases from V and 7 bases from J, the junction contained 14 bases not matched to a gene. The length of the CDR3 is 16 residues. Germline CDR1 reads SGHNT; CDR2 reads YYREEE (reference sequence). The CDR3 region has the DNA TGTGCCAGCAGCCAATCCAGCGGGAAAGACTTTAATGAGCAGTTCTTC. It is translated as CASSQSSGKDFNEQFF.

This clone was picked up one time. The chain recombines TRBV16 with TRBJ1-2, with 7 bases lining up with TRBD1. Trimming removed 6 bases from V and 7 bases from J; junction bases left unmatched: 14. The CDR3 extends over 15 amino acids. CDR1 is KGHSY, CDR2 FQNENV, per germline. The CDR3 reads CASSPTAQGVSGYTF. In DNA form, the CDR3 reads TGTGCCAGCAGTCCAACGGCCCAGGGGGTTAGTGGCTACACCTTC. Full variable domain (remainder filled in from reference TRBV16 and TRBJ1-2): GEEVAQTPKHLVRGEGQKAKLYCAPIKGHSYVFWYQQVLKNEFKFLISFQNENVFDETGMPKERFSAKCLPNSPCSLEIQATKLEDSAVYFCASSPTAQGVSGYTFGSGTRLTVV.

The chain uses TRBV20-1 and TRBJ2-5; D remains ambiguous. Trimming took off 0 bases at V and 6 bases at J, with 5 bases between the two ends. This CDR3 contains 11 residues. Germline V gene data show CDR1 as DFQATT and CDR2 as SNEGSKA (reference sequence). The CDR3 loop is CSARDPKTQYF. The CDR3 DNA reads as TGCAGTGCTAGAGATCCAAAGACCCAGTACTTC.

This chain links TRBV6-5 with TRBJ1-2; D ambiguous. From germline, CDR1 is MNHEY and CDR2 SVGAGI. With 5 bases removed from V and 1 base from J, the gap between germline ends came to 11 bases. The CDR3 runs to 14 residues. In DNA, the CDR3 is TGTGCCAGCAGTCCCTCCCAGCGTAACTATGGCTACACCTTC. Its protein is CASSPSQRNYGYTF.

For the CDR3, the DNA is TGTGCCAGCTCACACAGGGACACAGATACGCAGTATTTT. It is translated as CASSHRDTDTQYF. This chain connects TRBV18 to TRBJ2-3, with D possibly being TRBD1 (6 bases). This CDR3 has 13 amino acids. Germline V gene lookup returns CDR1 KGHSH and CDR2 LQKENI. The germline V and J ends were trimmed by 4 bases and 2 bases, with 7 bases remaining between them.